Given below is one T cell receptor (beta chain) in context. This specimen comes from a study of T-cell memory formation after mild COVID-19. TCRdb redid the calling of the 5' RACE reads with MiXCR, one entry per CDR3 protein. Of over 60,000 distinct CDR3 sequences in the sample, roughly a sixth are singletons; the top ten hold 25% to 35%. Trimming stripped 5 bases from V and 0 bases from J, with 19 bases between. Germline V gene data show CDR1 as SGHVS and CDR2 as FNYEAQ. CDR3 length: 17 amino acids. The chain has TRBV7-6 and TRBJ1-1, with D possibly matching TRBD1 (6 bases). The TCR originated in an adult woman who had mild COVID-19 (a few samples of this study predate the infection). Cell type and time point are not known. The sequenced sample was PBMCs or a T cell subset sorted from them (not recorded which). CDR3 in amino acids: CASSPLRGAELNTEAFF. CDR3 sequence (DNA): TGTGCCAGCAGCCCCCTCAGGGGCGCCGAGTTGAACACTGAAGCTTTCTTT.